Sequencing of this T cell receptor beta chain was carried out in a study of vaccination effects on CD4 cells after COVID-19. Study summary: In the ViraFEST assay, antigen-specific CD4+ clonotypes were identified by expansion after peptide-pool stimulation. Sampling occurred a median 72 days post second dose, range 14 to 241.

This CDR3 is 15 amino acids long. Germline CDR1 MGHRA, CDR2 YSYEKL. The germline V and J ends were trimmed by 1 base and 5 bases, with 14 bases remaining between them. This clone was counted only a few times. Antigen unknown. Repertoires were generated with immunoSEQ multiplex PCR, while TCRdb's copy carries only in-frame clones and drops some. The table records about 39,000 clones, approximately 70% of them present only once. Following 10 days of culture, CD4+ T cells were isolated. BNT162b2 vaccine or mRNA-1273 vaccine was given to participants in two doses. Each vaccine recipient was nucleocapsid antibody negative and had no prior SARS-CoV-2 infection. Cultures received IL-2 medium that replaced half the medium on days 3 and 7.

The source was CD4+ T cells from PBMCs cultured without peptide, collected after COVID-19 vaccination. The receptor was derived from a human donor who received a COVID-19 vaccine. This chain connects TRBV4-1 to TRBJ1-2; D uncertain. The CDR3 loop reads CASSQVPGSNYGYTF. CDR3 coding DNA: TGCGCCAGCAGCCAAGTACCTGGGTCGAATTATGGCTACACCTTC.